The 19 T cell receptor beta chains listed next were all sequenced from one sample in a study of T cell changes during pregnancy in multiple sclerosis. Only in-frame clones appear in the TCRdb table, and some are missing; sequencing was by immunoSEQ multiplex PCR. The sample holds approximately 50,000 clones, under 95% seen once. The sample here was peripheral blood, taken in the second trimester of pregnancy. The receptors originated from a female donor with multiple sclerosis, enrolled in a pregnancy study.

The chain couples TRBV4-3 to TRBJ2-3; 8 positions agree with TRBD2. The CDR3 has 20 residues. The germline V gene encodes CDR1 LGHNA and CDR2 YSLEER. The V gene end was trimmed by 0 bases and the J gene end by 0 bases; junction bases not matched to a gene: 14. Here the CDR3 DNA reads TGCGCCAGCAGCCAAGATCCAGGACTAGCTTTACCCCACAGCACAGATACGCAGTATTTT. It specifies CASSQDPGLALPHSTDTQYF.

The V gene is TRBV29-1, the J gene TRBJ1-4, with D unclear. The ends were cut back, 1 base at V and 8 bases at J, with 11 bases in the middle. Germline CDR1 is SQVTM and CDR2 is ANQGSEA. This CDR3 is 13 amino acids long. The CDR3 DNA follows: TGCAGCGTTGAAGTCGATAGGGAGGAAAAACTGTTTTTT. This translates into CSVEVDREEKLFF.

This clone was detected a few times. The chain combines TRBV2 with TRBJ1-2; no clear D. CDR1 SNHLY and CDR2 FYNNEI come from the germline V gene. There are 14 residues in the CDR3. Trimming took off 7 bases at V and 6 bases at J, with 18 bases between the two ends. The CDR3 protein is CASTESEAVNGYTF. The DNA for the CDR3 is TGTGCCAGCACCGAGTCGGAGGCAGTCAATGGCTACACCTTC. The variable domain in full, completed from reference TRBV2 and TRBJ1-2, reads EPEVTQTPSHQVTQMGQEVILRCVPISNHLYFYWYRQILGQKVEFLVSFYNNEISEKSEIFDDQFSVERPDGSNFTLKIRSTKLEDSAMYFCASTESEAVNGYTFGSGTRLTVV.

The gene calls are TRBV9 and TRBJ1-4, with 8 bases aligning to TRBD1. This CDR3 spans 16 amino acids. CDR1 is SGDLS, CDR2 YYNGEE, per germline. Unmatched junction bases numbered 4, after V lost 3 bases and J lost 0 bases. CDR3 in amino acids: CASSALDRATNEKLFF. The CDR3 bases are TGTGCCAGCAGCGCCCTGGACAGGGCAACTAATGAAAAACTGTTTTTT. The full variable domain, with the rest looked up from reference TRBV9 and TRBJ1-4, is DSGVTQTPKHLITATGQRVTLRCSPRSGDLSVYWYQQSLDQGLQFLIQYYNGEERAKGNILERFSAQQFPDLHSELNLSSLELGDSALYFCASSALDRATNEKLFFGSGTQLSVL.

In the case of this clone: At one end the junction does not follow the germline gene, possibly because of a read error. The CDR3 loop reads CASRAGRDREFF. CDR3 bases: TGTGCCAGCCGTGCGGGTCGGGACAGGGAATTTTTC. The chain links TRBV28 to TRBJ2-7, with 9 bases matching TRBD1. Germline values: CDR1 MDHEN, CDR2 SYDVKM. This CDR3 comprises 12 residues. Together with reference TRBV28 and TRBJ2-7, the CDR3 gives the full variable domain: DVKVTQSSRYLVKRTGEKVFLECVQDMDHENMFWYRQDPGLGLRLIYFSYDVKMKEKGDIPEGYSVSREKKERFSLILESASTNQTSMYLCASRAGRDREFFGPGTRLTVT.

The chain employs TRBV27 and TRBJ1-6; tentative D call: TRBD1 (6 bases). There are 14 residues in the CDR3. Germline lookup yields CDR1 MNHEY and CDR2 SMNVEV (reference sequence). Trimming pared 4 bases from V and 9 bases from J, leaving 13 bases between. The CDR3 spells CASSYAGEFSPLHF. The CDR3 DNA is TGTGCCAGCAGTTATGCAGGGGAATTTTCACCCCTCCACTTT.

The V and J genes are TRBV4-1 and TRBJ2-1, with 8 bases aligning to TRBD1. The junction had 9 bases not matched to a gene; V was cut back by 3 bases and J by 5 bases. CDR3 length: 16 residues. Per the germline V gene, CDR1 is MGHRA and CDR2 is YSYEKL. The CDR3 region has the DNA TGCGCCAGCAGCCAGATAGACAGGGGTAGGAACAATGAGCAGTTCTTC. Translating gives CASSQIDRGRNNEQFF.

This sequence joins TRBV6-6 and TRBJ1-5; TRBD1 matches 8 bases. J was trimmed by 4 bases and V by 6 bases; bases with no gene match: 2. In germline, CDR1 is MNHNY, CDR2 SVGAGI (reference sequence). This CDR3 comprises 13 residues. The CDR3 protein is CASRRQGNQPQHF. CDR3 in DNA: TGTGCCAGCAGACGACAGGGGAATCAGCCCCAGCATTTT.

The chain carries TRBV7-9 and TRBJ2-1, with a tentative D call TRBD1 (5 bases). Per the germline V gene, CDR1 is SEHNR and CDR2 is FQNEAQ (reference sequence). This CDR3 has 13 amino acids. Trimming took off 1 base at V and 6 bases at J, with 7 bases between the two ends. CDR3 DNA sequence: TGTGCCAGCAGCTTAGGACAGATCAATGAGCAGTTCTTC. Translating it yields CASSLGQINEQFF.

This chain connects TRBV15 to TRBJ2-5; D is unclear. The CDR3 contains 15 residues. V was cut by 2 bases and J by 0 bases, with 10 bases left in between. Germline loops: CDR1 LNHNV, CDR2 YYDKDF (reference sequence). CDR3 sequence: CATSRLTQYQETQYF. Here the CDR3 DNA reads TGTGCCACCAGCAGATTAACACAGTACCAAGAGACCCAGTACTTC.

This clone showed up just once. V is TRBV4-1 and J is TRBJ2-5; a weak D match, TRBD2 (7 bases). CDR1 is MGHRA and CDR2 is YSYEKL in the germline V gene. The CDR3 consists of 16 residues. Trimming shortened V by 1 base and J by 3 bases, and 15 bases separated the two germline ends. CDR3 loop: CASSQGVGGAEETQYF. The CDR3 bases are TGCGCCAGCAGCCAAGGGGTTGGGGGGGCCGAAGAGACCCAGTACTTC.

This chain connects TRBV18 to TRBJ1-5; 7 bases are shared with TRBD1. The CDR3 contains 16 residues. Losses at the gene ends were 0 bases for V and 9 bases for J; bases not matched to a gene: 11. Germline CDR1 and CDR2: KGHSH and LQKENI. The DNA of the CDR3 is TGTGCCAGCTCACCACCGCTCTCGCAGGGGGAACGGCCCCAGCATTTT. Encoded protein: CASSPPLSQGERPQHF.

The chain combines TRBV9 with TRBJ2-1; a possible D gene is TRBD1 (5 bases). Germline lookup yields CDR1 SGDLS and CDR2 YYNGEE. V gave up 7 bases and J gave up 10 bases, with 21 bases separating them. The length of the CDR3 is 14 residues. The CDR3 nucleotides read TGTGCCAGCCTAAAACCTGGACGTCAGGGCGAGCAGTTCTTC. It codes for CASLKPGRQGEQFF.

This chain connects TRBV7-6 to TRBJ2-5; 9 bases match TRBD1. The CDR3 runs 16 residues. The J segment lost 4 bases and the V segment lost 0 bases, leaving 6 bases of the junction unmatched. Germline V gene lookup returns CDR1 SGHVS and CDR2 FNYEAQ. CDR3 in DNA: TGTGCCAGCAGCTTAGCCGGGACAGGGTGGATAGAGACCCAGTACTTC. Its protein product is CASSLAGTGWIETQYF.

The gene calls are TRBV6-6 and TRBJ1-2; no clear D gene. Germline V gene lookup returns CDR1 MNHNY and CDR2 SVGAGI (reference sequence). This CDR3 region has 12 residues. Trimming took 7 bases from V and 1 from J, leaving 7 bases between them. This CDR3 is CASTNSNYGYTF. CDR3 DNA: TGTGCCAGCACCAACAGTAACTATGGCTACACCTTC.

Here the CDR3 reads CSGTGGGYTDTQYF. For the CDR3, the DNA is TGCAGCGGGACGGGCGGGGGGTACACAGATACGCAGTATTTT. The chain is built from TRBV29-1 and TRBJ2-3; 8 nucleotides align to TRBD2. The CDR3 sequence is 14 residues long. V shed 7 bases and J 2 bases; nucleotides not matched to a gene: 8. Per germline, CDR1 SQVTM and CDR2 ANQGSEA.

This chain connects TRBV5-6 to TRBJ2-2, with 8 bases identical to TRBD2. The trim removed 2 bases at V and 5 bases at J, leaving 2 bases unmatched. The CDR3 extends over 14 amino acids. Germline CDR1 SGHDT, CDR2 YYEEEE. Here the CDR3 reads CASSFSSGTGELFF. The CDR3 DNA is TGTGCCAGCAGCTTCTCTAGCGGGACCGGGGAGCTGTTTTTT.

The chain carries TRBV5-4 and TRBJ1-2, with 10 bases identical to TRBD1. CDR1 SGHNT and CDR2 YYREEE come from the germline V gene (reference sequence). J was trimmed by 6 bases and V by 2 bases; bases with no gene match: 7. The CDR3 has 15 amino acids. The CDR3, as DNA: TGTGCCAGCAGCTTTGGACAGGGGGACCTTCATGGCTACACCTTC. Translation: CASSFGQGDLHGYTF.

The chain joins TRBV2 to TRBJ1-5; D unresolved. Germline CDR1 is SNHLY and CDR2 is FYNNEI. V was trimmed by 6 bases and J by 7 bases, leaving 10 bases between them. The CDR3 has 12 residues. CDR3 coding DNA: TGTGCCAGCAGCTCGGAGGACCAGCCCCAGCATTTT. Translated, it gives CASSSEDQPQHF. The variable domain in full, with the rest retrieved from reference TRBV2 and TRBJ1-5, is EPEVTQTPSHQVTQMGQEVILRCVPISNHLYFYWYRQILGQKVEFLVSFYNNEISEKSEIFDDQFSVERPDGSNFTLKIRSTKLEDSAMYFCASSSEDQPQHFGDGTRLSIL.